The 4 T cell receptor beta chains below all came from one sample that was sequenced in a study of T cell changes during pregnancy in multiple sclerosis. Only in-frame clones appear in the TCRdb table, and some are missing; sequencing was by immunoSEQ multiplex PCR. The sample includes about 130,000 clones, 90% to 96% of them seen just once. The sequences come from peripheral blood, collected after pregnancy. The receptors were gathered from a female donor with multiple sclerosis, enrolled in a pregnancy study.

This clone was detected once. This chain joins TRBV2 and TRBJ1-1; 7 bases line up with TRBD1. After removal of 5 bases from V and 0 bases from J, the junction contained 9 bases not matched to a gene. The length of the CDR3 is 16 residues. Germline lookup yields CDR1 SNHLY and CDR2 FYNNEI. CDR3 amino acids: CASSLRPGTVNTEAFF. DNA for the CDR3: TGTGCCAGCAGTCTCCGTCCCGGGACAGTGAACACTGAAGCTTTCTTT.

J is TRBJ1-5 and V is TRBV6-5; D not resolved. V dropped 6 bases and J dropped 4 bases, with 7 bases sitting between them. The CDR3 loop spans 12 amino acids. In germline, CDR1 is MNHEY, CDR2 SVGAGI. CDR3 in DNA: TGTGCCAGCAGAGGGAGTAATCAGCCCCAGCATTTT. Amino acid sequence: CASRGSNQPQHF.

This chain uses TRBV28 with TRBJ2-7; D gene unclear. CDR1 and CDR2 (germline): MDHEN, SYDVKM. V shed 7 bases and J shed 0 bases, with 25 bases lying between them. This CDR3 is built from 18 residues. DNA of the CDR3: TGTGCCAGCACCAAGGTTGGCAGGCGTATCCCGAACTCCTACGAGCAGTACTTC. Encoded protein: CASTKVGRRIPNSYEQYF. The variable domain in full, completed from reference TRBV28 and TRBJ2-7, reads DVKVTQSSRYLVKRTGEKVFLECVQDMDHENMFWYRQDPGLGLRLIYFSYDVKMKEKGDIPEGYSVSREKKERFSLILESASTNQTSMYLCASTKVGRRIPNSYEQYFGPGTRLTVT.

The CDR3 DNA is TGTGCCAGCAGCTTGGTCGGGACAGGGAACTATGGCTACACCTTC. It codes for CASSLVGTGNYGYTF. V is TRBV5-4 and J is TRBJ1-2; 9 positions match TRBD1. The V gene end was trimmed by 0 bases and the J gene end by 2 bases; junction bases not matched to a gene: 2. Germline CDR1 is SGHNT and CDR2 is YYREEE (reference sequence). The CDR3 covers 15 residues.